The TCR beta chain described here comes from a study of memory CD4+ T cells and cytomegalovirus serostatus. The CDR3 contains 12 residues. Single viable CD3+CD4+CD8-CD45RO+ cells were sorted as the memory CD4+ T cells. Study-wide results and caveats: CMV serostatus prediction reached median AUC approximately 0.96, or 0.89 with US-trained model.

This clone showed up just a few times. Its target is not known. Clones were read by immunoSEQ multiplex PCR, and TCRdb kept only the in-frame ones, dropping some. The sample lists 50,000 to 65,000 clones, around four fifths occurring once. This sequence was found in an adult in good health and CMV-seropositive. The specimen was memory CD4+ T cells from blood. The rearrangement links TRBV21-1 to TRBJ2-7. TRBV21-1 is a pseudogene segment. CDR3 sequence reads: CASSKCPAEQYF. The CDR3 DNA reads TGTGCCAGCAGCAAATGTCCCGCCGAGCAGTACTTC.